This paragraph covers one T cell receptor beta chain sequence. The antigen remains unidentified. Germline V gives CDR1 SEHNR, CDR2 FQNEAQ (reference sequence). V gave up 5 bases and J gave up 7 bases; unmatched junction bases: 9. The CDR3 sequence is 15 residues long. 5'RACE, which relied on constant-segment primers, yielded TCR alpha and TCR beta cDNA libraries carrying sample barcodes and UMIs. TCRdb fed the 5' RACE reads into MiXCR, producing one record per CDR3 protein. The sample holds around 340,000 distinct CDR3 sequences, under 15% seen once. The sample comes from a study of T-cell memory formation after mild COVID-19. The wider study: TCR clusters showed largely donor specificity.

Study results and limitations: A second wave expanding day 15 to 37 was CD4+-biased; contracting clones were balanced. Pre-infection memory already had some responding clones, implying cross-reactive memory joined.

The sequence was obtained from a young man who had mild COVID-19 (a few samples of this study predate the infection). Cell type and time point are not known. This chain links TRBV7-9 with TRBJ1-2, with 11 bases lining up with TRBD1. Sequencing was performed on PBMCs or a T cell subset sorted from them (not recorded which). The CDR3 DNA is TGTGCCAGCAGCCTGGACAGGGGGCGGGCTGGTGGCTACACCTTC. Encoded protein: CASSLDRGRAGGYTF.